This TCR beta chain derives from a study of human T cells and chemical hapten exposure. General study points: Relative to controls, expanded TCRs formed significantly more large CDR3 similarity clusters.

As regards this clonotype: Its antigen is as yet unknown.

TCRdb analysed the RACE reads with MiXCR anew, one entry per CDR3 protein. Of about 380,000 distinct CDR3 sequences listed, 5.1% are singletons. Trimming took 1 base from V and 3 from J, leaving 13 bases between them. The CDR3 extends over 16 amino acids. From germline, CDR1 is LGHDT and CDR2 YNNKEL (reference sequence). The time point was: pre-sensitization, week 0. Stated treatment: therapeutic diphenylcyclopropenone sensitization with weekly scalp DPC. The genes are TRBV3-1 and TRBJ1-5, with unresolved D. This TCR derives from a woman aged 45-65 years with alopecia areata. Some clones in this sample may be carry-over from other donors' samples. Here the sequenced sample was whole blood, taken in connection with sensitization to the hapten diphenylcyclopropenone (DPC). CDR3 sequence reads: CASSQAPVSNNQPQHF. DNA for the CDR3: TGTGCCAGCAGCCAAGCCCCGGTCTCGAACAATCAGCCCCAGCATTTT.